A single sample is the source of the 25 T cell receptor beta chains below, sequenced in a study of PD-1 blockade in classical Hodgkin lymphoma. Brentuximab vedotin exposure varied among the patients, all of whom had relapsed after autologous stem cell transplantation. Assay used: immunoSEQ multiplex PCR; TCRdb lists only in-frame clones, some missing. Of about 97,000 clones listed, over 70% are singletons. Material: peripheral blood mononuclear cells (PBMCs), obtained at baseline. These receptors all stem from a human donor with classical Hodgkin lymphoma.

The chain combines TRBV5-1 with TRBJ2-5; D possibly matches TRBD1 or TRBD2 (7 bases each). The germline CDR1 and CDR2 sequences are SGHRS and YFSETQ. The CDR3 is made up of 14 amino acids. Trimming removed 4 bases from V and 5 bases from J, with 15 bases in between. Here the CDR3 reads CASSLTGREETQYF. CDR3 nucleotide sequence: TGCGCCAGCAGCCTGACAGGGAGGGAGGAGACCCAGTACTTC.

This clone was seen only once. V gene TRBV2 combines with J gene TRBJ1-3; perhaps TRBD1 as D (5 bases). V dropped 1 base and J dropped 1 base, with 14 bases sitting between them. CDR3 size: 17 residues. The V gene's germline CDR1 is SNHLY and CDR2 FYNNEI. CDR3 protein: CASSEERTPLSGNTIYF. The DNA for the CDR3 is TGTGCCAGCAGTGAAGAACGGACACCTCTATCTGGAAACACCATATATTTT.

This clone was found a few times. V gene TRBV5-4 combines with J gene TRBJ2-2, with 9 positions matching TRBD1. This CDR3 has 15 amino acids. Germline V gives CDR1 SGHNT, CDR2 YYREEE (reference sequence). J lost 6 bases, V lost 4 bases, and 7 bases had no gene match. Written as DNA, the CDR3 is TGTGCCAGCAGCCTACAGGGGGCGCGGTCCGGGGAGCTGTTTTTT. Its protein product is CASSLQGARSGELFF.

This clone has only one observation. The chain carries TRBV19 and TRBJ1-1, with 7 bases matching TRBD1. Germline V lookup: CDR1 LNHDA, CDR2 SQIVND (reference sequence). The length of the CDR3 is 15 residues. Losses at the gene ends were 4 bases for V and 5 bases for J; bases not matched to a gene: 10. The CDR3 coding sequence is TGTGCCAGTAGTACTGAGGGGGCGCGAATGACTGAAGCTTTCTTT. This sequence encodes CASSTEGARMTEAFF. The whole variable domain, filled in from reference TRBV19 and TRBJ1-1, reads DGGITQSPKYLFRKEGQNVTLSCEQNLNHDAMYWYRQDPGQGLRLIYYSQIVNDFQKGDIAEGYSVSREKKESFPLTVTSAQKNPTAFYLCASSTEGARMTEAFFGQGTRLTVV.

V is TRBV19 and J is TRBJ2-5; the match to TRBD2 covers 15 bases. V lost 6 bases and J lost 2; bases outside the gene matches: 7. In germline, CDR1 is LNHDA, CDR2 SQIVND (reference sequence). This CDR3 contains 17 residues. CDR3 sequence (DNA): TGTGCCAGTAGCAGGACTAGCGGGAGGGTGCAGCAAGAGACCCAGTACTTC. Translated: CASSRTSGRVQQETQYF.

The chain joins TRBV19 to TRBJ2-5; TRBD2 agrees at 8 bases. The ends lost 5 bases at V and 7 bases at J; junction bases unmatched: 12. This CDR3 has 15 amino acids. The germline CDR1 and CDR2 sequences are LNHDA and SQIVND (reference sequence). CDR3: CASSPFGVTSGTQYF. In DNA form, the CDR3 reads TGTGCCAGTAGTCCCTTTGGGGTAACTAGCGGGACCCAGTACTTC.

This chain joins TRBV6-5 and TRBJ1-4; no firm D call. The CDR3 extends over 15 amino acids. Germline lookup yields CDR1 MNHEY and CDR2 SVGAGI. V lost 6 bases and J lost 2, with 13 bases in between. The CDR3 loop is CASSRVRGTNEKLFF. DNA for the CDR3: TGTGCCAGCAGCCGCGTAAGAGGGACTAATGAAAAACTGTTTTTT.

The rearrangement links TRBV5-1 to TRBJ1-5; 7 bases align to TRBD1. CDR1 SGHRS and CDR2 YFSETQ come from the germline V gene. This CDR3 contains 16 residues. J gave up 3 bases and V 2 bases, and 8 bases lay outside the gene matches. The CDR3 coding sequence is TGCGCCAGCAGCTTCCGGGACAGACAAGACAATCAGCCCCAGCATTTT. This encodes CASSFRDRQDNQPQHF.

This chain connects TRBV10-3 to TRBJ1-3; D might be TRBD1 (6 bases). The CDR3 contains 16 residues. V shed 7 bases and J shed 0 bases, with 16 bases lying between them. The germline V gene encodes CDR1 ENHRY and CDR2 SYGVKD. The CDR3 spells CAITDPRTASGNTIYF. CDR3 nucleotide sequence: TGTGCCATCACCGACCCTCGGACAGCCTCTGGAAACACCATATATTTT.

The V gene is TRBV28, the J gene TRBJ1-2, with D possibly matching TRBD1 (6 bases). CDR1 is MDHEN and CDR2 is SYDVKM in the germline V gene. Trimming removed 4 bases from V and 7 bases from J, with 25 bases in between. The CDR3 extends over 17 amino acids. The chain's CDR3 is CASSSTGNAIDSGGYTF. As DNA, the CDR3 is TGTGCCAGCAGTTCAACAGGGAACGCTATTGATTCGGGTGGCTACACCTTC.

This clone was recorded a few times. This chain joins TRBV5-1 and TRBJ2-7, with D maybe TRBD1 (6 bases). V lost 0 bases and J lost 3, with 13 bases in between. This CDR3 has 15 amino acids. Germline assignment: CDR1 SGHRS and CDR2 YFSETQ. The CDR3 DNA follows: TGCGCCAGCAGCTTGGACGGGACACCATACTACGAGCAGTACTTC. This translates into CASSLDGTPYYEQYF.

This clone was seen more than once but under ten times. The V and J genes are TRBV6-5 and TRBJ1-3; 9 bases fit TRBD1. The germline V gene encodes CDR1 MNHEY and CDR2 SVGAGI. The CDR3 loop spans 15 amino acids. V lost 0 bases, J lost 7 bases, and 4 bases stayed unmatched. In nucleotides, the CDR3 is TGTGCCAGCAGTTACTCCCGACAGGGGGGGAACACCATATATTTT. Its translation: CASSYSRQGGNTIYF.

The chain employs TRBV6-5 and TRBJ1-5, with 10 bases matching TRBD1. The germline V gene encodes CDR1 MNHEY and CDR2 SVGAGI. J gave up 5 bases and V 7 bases, and 5 bases lay outside the gene matches. The CDR3 covers 14 residues. The CDR3 reads CASTPGQGDQPQHF. DNA for the CDR3: TGTGCCAGCACCCCCGGACAGGGGGATCAGCCCCAGCATTTT.

The V call is TRBV11-2, the J call TRBJ2-7; D is ambiguous. V dropped 0 bases and J dropped 7 bases, with 7 bases sitting between them. CDR1 is SGHAT and CDR2 is FQNNGV in the germline V gene. The CDR3 has 12 amino acids. Written as DNA, the CDR3 is TGTGCCAGCAGCTTAGATAAAGGGGAGCAGTACTTC. This encodes CASSLDKGEQYF.

The chain employs TRBV6-4 and TRBJ1-3; the D gene is possibly TRBD1 (5 bases). Trimming removed 3 bases from V and 2 bases from J, with 14 bases in between. Per the germline V gene, CDR1 is MRHNA and CDR2 is SNTAGT. This CDR3 region has 16 residues. The CDR3 DNA sequence: TGTGCCAGCAGTGAGGAACCTAGGGGCCCTGGAAACACCATATATTTT. As protein: CASSEEPRGPGNTIYF.

The chain has TRBV21-1 and TRBJ2-7; TRBD2 is the table's D call and was not checked against the DNA. TRBV21-1 is flagged as a pseudogene. The CDR3 covers 16 residues. The CDR3 region is CASSNGGGSGSWEQYF. The CDR3 region has the DNA TGTGCCAGCAGCAACGGGGGGGGTAGCGGGAGCTGGGAGCAGTACTTC.

The gene calls are TRBV27 and TRBJ2-7, with 7 bases matching TRBD1. The CDR3 runs to 15 residues. CDR1 is MNHEY, CDR2 SMNVEV, per germline (reference sequence). Trimming cost V 1 base and J 3 bases; bases outside gene matches: 6. This chain's CDR3 is CASSLLGTEYYEQYF. CDR3 in DNA: TGTGCCAGCAGTTTATTAGGGACAGAGTACTACGAGCAGTACTTC.

The chain employs TRBV7-2 and TRBJ2-1; D gene uncertain. V was pared by 4 bases and J by 7 bases, with 17 bases between. The CDR3 runs to 15 residues. Germline values: CDR1 SGHTA, CDR2 FQGNSA. CDR3 sequence: CASSSRVAGENEQFF. The CDR3, as DNA: TGTGCCAGCAGCTCCCGGGTCGCTGGAGAAAATGAGCAGTTCTTC.

Details on this clone: The identical CDR3 is also encoded by other nucleotide sequences in the sample. The rearrangement links TRBV7-9 to TRBJ2-7, with D hard to call. Germline CDR1 and CDR2: SEHNR and FQNEAQ (reference sequence). This CDR3 has 12 residues. With 0 bases removed from V and 6 bases from J, the gap between germline ends came to 6 bases. The CDR3 DNA reads TGTGCCAGCAGCTTAGCGGGTTCCGAGCAGTACTTC. This gives the protein CASSLAGSEQYF.

This chain connects TRBV27 to TRBJ2-2, with a weak D call TRBD2 (6 bases). Germline lookup yields CDR1 MNHEY and CDR2 SMNVEV (reference sequence). V shed 3 bases and J shed 3 bases, with 11 bases lying between them. The CDR3 extends over 15 amino acids. The CDR3 bases are TGTGCCAGCAGTTTTAGGCGGGATTACACCGGGGAGCTGTTTTTT. This translates into CASSFRRDYTGELFF.

The chain recombines TRBV18 with TRBJ2-5; 7 bases align to TRBD1. After removal of 3 bases from V and 5 bases from J, the junction contained 9 bases not matched to a gene. The CDR3 sequence is 15 residues long. CDR1 and CDR2 (germline): KGHSH, LQKENI. Here the CDR3 reads CASSPRTGVRETQYF. Written as DNA, the CDR3 is TGTGCCAGCTCACCGAGGACAGGTGTCCGTGAGACCCAGTACTTC. Full variable domain (outside the CDR3, taken from reference TRBV18 and TRBJ2-5): NAGVMQNPRHLVRRRGQEARLRCSPMKGHSHVYWYRQLPEEGLKFMVYLQKENIIDESGMPKERFSAEFPKEGPSILRIQQVVRGDSAAYFCASSPRTGVRETQYFGPGTRLLVL.

J is TRBJ1-2 and V is TRBV30; 7 bases map to TRBD1. Germline loops: CDR1 GTSNPN, CDR2 SVGIG (reference sequence). V shed 3 bases and J 7 bases; nucleotides not matched to a gene: 11. This CDR3 is built from 14 residues. CDR3 in DNA: TGTGCCTGGAGCCTCTCGACAGGGACGGTTGGCTACACCTTC. This encodes CAWSLSTGTVGYTF.

The CDR3 loop reads CASSPLRELSQPQHF. The CDR3 DNA reads TGTGCCAGCTCACCACTGAGGGAGTTGAGCCAGCCCCAGCATTTT. This rearrangement joins TRBV18 to TRBJ1-5; D unclear. The CDR3 length is 15 residues. CDR1 is KGHSH and CDR2 is LQKENI in the germline V gene. V was cut by 1 base and J by 7 bases, with 14 bases left in between.

This chain uses TRBV7-3 with TRBJ2-7, with 7 bases fitting TRBD2. The CDR3 spans 18 residues. Germline V gene sequence: CDR1 SGHTA, CDR2 FQGTGA. V was clipped by 2 bases and J by 5 bases; unmatched bases: 18. The CDR3 DNA is TGTGCCAGCAGCTTAGGTCCTGCCGGCGGGAGAGGCTTGGACGAGCAGTACTTC. The encoded protein is CASSLGPAGGRGLDEQYF.

This chain connects TRBV7-7 to TRBJ2-7; TRBD2 aligns across 9 bases. This CDR3 region has 15 residues. CDR1 SSHAT and CDR2 FNYEAQ come from the germline V gene (reference sequence). Germline trimming cut 5 bases from V and 4 bases from J; bases unmatched to any gene: 9. The CDR3 DNA is TGTGCCAGCAGCGGAGTCCTAGCGGGAAGGTACGAGCAGTACTTC. Its protein is CASSGVLAGRYEQYF.